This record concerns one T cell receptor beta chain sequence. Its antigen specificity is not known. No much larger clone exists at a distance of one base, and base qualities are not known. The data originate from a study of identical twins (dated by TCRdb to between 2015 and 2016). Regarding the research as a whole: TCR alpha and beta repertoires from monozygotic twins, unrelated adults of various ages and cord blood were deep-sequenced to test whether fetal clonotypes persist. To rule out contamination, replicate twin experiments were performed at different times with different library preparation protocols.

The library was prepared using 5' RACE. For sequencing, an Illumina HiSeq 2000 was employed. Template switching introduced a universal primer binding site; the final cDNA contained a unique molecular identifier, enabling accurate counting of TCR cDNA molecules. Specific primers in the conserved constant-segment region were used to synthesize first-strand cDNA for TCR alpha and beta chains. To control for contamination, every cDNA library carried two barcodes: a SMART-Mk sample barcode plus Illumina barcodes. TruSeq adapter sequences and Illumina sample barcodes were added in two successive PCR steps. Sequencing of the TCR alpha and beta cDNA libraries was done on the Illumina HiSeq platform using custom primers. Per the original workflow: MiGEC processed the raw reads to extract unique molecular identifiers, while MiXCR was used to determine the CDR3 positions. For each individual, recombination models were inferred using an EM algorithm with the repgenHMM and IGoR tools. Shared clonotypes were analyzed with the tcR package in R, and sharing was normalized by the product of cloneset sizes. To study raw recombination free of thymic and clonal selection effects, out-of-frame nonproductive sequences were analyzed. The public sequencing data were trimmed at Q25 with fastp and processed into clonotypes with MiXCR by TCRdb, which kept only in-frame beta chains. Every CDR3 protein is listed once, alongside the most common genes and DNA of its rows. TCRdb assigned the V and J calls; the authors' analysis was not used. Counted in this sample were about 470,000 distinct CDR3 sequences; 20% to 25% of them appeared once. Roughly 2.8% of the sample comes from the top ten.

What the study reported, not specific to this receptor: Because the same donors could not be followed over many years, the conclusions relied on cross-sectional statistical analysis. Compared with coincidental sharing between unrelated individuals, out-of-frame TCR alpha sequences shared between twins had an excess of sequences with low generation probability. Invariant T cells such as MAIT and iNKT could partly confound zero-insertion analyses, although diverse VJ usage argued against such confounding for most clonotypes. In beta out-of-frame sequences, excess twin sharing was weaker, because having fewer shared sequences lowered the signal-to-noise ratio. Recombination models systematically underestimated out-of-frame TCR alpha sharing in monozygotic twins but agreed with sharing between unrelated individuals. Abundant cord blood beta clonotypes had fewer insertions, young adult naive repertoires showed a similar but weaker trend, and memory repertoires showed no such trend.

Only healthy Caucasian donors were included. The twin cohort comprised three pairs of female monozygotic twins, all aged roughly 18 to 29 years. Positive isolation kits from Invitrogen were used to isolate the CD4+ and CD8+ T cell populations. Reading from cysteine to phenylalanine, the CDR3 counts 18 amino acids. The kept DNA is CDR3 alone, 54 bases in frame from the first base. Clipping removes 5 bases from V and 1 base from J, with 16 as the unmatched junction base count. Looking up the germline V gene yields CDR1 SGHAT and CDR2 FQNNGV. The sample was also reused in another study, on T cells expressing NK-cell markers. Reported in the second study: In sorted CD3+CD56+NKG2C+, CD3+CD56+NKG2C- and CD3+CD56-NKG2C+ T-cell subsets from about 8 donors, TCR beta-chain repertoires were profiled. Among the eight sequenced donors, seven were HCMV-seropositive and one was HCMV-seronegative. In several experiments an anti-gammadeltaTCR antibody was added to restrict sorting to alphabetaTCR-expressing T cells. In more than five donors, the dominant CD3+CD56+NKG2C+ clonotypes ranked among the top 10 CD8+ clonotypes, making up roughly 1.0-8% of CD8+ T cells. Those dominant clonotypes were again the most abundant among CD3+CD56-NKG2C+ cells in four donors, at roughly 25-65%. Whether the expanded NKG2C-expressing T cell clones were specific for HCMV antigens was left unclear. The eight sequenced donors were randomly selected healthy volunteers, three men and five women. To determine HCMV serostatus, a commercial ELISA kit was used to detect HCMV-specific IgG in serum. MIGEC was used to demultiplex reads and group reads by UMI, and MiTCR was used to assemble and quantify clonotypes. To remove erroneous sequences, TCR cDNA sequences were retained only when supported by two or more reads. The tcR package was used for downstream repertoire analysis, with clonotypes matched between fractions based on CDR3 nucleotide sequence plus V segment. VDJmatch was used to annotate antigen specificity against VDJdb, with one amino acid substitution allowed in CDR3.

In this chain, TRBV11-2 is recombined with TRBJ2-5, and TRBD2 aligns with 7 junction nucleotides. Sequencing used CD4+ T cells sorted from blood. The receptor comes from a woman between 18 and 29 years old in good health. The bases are TGTGCCAGCAGCCCACTGGGGCTGAGGGTAGCGGGCCAAGAGACCCAGTACTTC. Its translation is CASSPLGLRVAGQETQYF.